Listed here are 10 T cell receptor beta chains from one sample, sequenced in a study of T cells in Graves' hyperthyroidism and ophthalmopathy. From RNA transcripts, TCR beta CDR3 regions were amplified. HTBI primers were the set used in a first-round RT-PCR of the TCR CDR3. TCRdb analysed the multiplex PCR reads with MiXCR anew, one entry per CDR3 protein. The data hold some 720,000 distinct CDR3 sequences, with roughly 15% observed a single time. Source material: blood. Receptor source: a man aged 18 to 30 with Graves' hyperthyroidism.

This clonotype was seen a handful of times. The chain is built from TRBV2 and TRBJ2-3; maybe TRBD2 (6 bases). The V gene lost 2 bases and the J gene lost 7 bases, with 13 bases spanning the gap. The CDR3 length is 14 residues. Germline CDR1 and CDR2: SNHLY and FYNNEI. The chain's CDR3 is CASSESTSYHTQYF. Written as DNA, the CDR3 is TGTGCCAGCAGTGAATCTACTAGCTACCATACGCAGTATTTT.

This clonotype occurred many times. V is TRBV12-3 or TRBV12-4 and J is TRBJ2-5; a possible D gene is TRBD1 (5 bases). This CDR3 contains 14 residues. V lost 3 bases and J lost 4, with 12 bases in between. In DNA, the CDR3 is TGTGCCAGCAGTTTCACCAGGGCCCGAGAGACCCAGTACTTC. Its translation is CASSFTRARETQYF.

This chain connects TRBV4-1 to TRBJ2-5, with D perhaps TRBD1 (5 bases). This CDR3 has 14 amino acids. Germline loops: CDR1 MGHRA, CDR2 YSYEKL. The V gene lost 1 base and the J gene lost 5 bases, with 11 bases spanning the gap. CDR3 loop: CASSQGAGWETQYF. The CDR3 bases are TGCGCCAGCAGCCAAGGCGCAGGGTGGGAGACCCAGTACTTC.

This clonotype showed up many times. This chain connects TRBV24-1 to TRBJ2-2, with 7 bases aligning to TRBD1. Germline CDR1 KGHDR, CDR2 SFDVKD. The CDR3 has 14 amino acids. V gave up 7 bases and J gave up 4 bases; unmatched junction bases: 5. Here the CDR3 DNA reads TGTGCCACCAGGGAGGCAGGGGGCACCGGGGAGCTGTTTTTT. Encoded protein: CATREAGGTGELFF.

The gene calls are TRBV18 and TRBJ1-1; perhaps TRBD1 as D (6 bases). Germline V gene data show CDR1 as KGHSH and CDR2 as LQKENI. This CDR3 comprises 12 residues. V lost 8 bases to trimming and J lost 6 bases, with 13 bases between them. CDR3 in amino acids: CASLQGDAEAFF. As DNA, the CDR3 is TGTGCCAGCCTACAGGGTGACGCTGAAGCTTTCTTT.

This clonotype was seen a handful of times. The CDR3 nucleotides are TGTGCCAGCAGCGACGAGCCAGCGGGAGTCAATGAGCAGTTCTTC. Amino acids: CASSDEPAGVNEQFF. The rearrangement joins TRBV9 to TRBJ2-1, with 8 bases that match TRBD2. The V gene's germline CDR1 is SGDLS and CDR2 YYNGEE. With V trimmed by 3 bases and J by 6 bases, 8 bases remained unmatched. This CDR3 is 15 amino acids long. The complete variable domain, with remaining parts taken from reference TRBV9 and TRBJ2-1, reads DSGVTQTPKHLITATGQRVTLRCSPRSGDLSVYWYQQSLDQGLQFLIQYYNGEERAKGNILERFSAQQFPDLHSELNLSSLELGDSALYFCASSDEPAGVNEQFFGPGTRLTVL.

This clonotype has just one count. The CDR3 nucleotides read TGCAGTGCTAGAGACCAGGGTTTCAGGGGCACCGGGGAGCTGTTTTTT. Translation gives CSARDQGFRGTGELFF. The V gene is TRBV20-1, the J gene TRBJ2-2; perhaps TRBD1 as D (6 bases). V lost 0 bases and J 4 bases, leaving 15 bases between the germline ends. CDR1 and CDR2 (germline): DFQATT, SNEGSKA (reference sequence). The length of the CDR3 is 16 residues.

This clonotype turned up a few times. The V gene is TRBV7-9, the J gene TRBJ2-7; 8 bases align to TRBD2. This CDR3 is built from 17 residues. The V and J ends lost 1 base and 4 bases, in that order; junction bases with no gene match: 12. The germline V gene has CDR1 SEHNR and CDR2 FQNEAQ (reference sequence). The CDR3 nucleotides are TGTGCCAGCAGCTTAGGGCATACCGGGACTAGAAAGTACGAGCAGTACTTC. It specifies CASSLGHTGTRKYEQYF.

The chain carries TRBV20-1 and TRBJ2-1; D is uncertain. Germline values: CDR1 DFQATT, CDR2 SNEGSKA (reference sequence). The germline V and J ends were trimmed by 4 bases and 6 bases, with 19 bases remaining between them. CDR3 length: 15 residues. The CDR3 reads CSAIIGTSAVNEQFF. The CDR3 bases are TGCAGTGCTATAATAGGAACGTCGGCGGTCAATGAGCAGTTCTTC.

This clonotype was seen many times. The chain links TRBV12-3 or TRBV12-4 to TRBJ2-1, with D uncertain. V dropped 1 base and J dropped 5 bases, with 12 bases sitting between them. This CDR3 has 15 amino acids. The CDR3 DNA reads TGTGCCAGCAGTTTAGTACGTGGGTATAACAATGAGCAGTTCTTC. Encoded protein: CASSLVRGYNNEQFF.